This entry lists 6 T cell receptor beta chains sequenced from one sample in a study of identical twins. Each CDR3 protein gets one entry after TCRdb re-called the 5' RACE reads with MiXCR. The table has 600,000 to 800,000 distinct CDR3 sequences, 20% to 25% seen once. This sample also belongs to another study, concerning T cells expressing NK-cell markers.

Material for sequencing was PBMCs. These receptors originate from a woman under 30 in good health.

The chain has TRBV2 and TRBJ2-5; D unresolved. Trimming took off 8 bases at V and 4 bases at J, with 8 bases between the two ends. CDR3 size: 11 residues. Germline CDR1 SNHLY, CDR2 FYNNEI. In nucleotides, the CDR3 is TGTGCCAGCCGGATGGTAGAGACCCAGTACTTC. As protein: CASRMVETQYF.

This clonotype was detected many times. The chain combines TRBV2 with TRBJ2-7, with D unresolved. This CDR3 has 13 amino acids. The germline V gene has CDR1 SNHLY and CDR2 FYNNEI. Trimming pared 1 base from V and 2 bases from J, leaving 6 bases between. DNA of the CDR3: TGTGCCAGCAGTGAAGGTGGGGCCTACGAGCAGTACTTC. Translating it yields CASSEGGAYEQYF. Using reference TRBV2 and TRBJ2-7 for the parts outside the CDR3, the full variable domain is EPEVTQTPSHQVTQMGQEVILRCVPISNHLYFYWYRQILGQKVEFLVSFYNNEISEKSEIFDDQFSVERPDGSNFTLKIRSTKLEDSAMYFCASSEGGAYEQYFGPGTRLTVT.

The chain recombines TRBV12-3 or TRBV12-4 with TRBJ2-1; 15 nucleotides align to TRBD2. The CDR3 has 17 amino acids. Trimming cost V 2 bases and J 4 bases; bases outside gene matches: 3. The CDR3 sequence: CASSLPGLAGGYNEQFF. The CDR3, as DNA: TGTGCCAGCAGTTTACCGGGACTAGCGGGGGGTTACAATGAGCAGTTCTTC.

The chain employs TRBV15 and TRBJ2-5; unclear D gene. Looked up from germline, CDR1 is LNHNV and CDR2 is YYDKDF (reference sequence). This CDR3 has 15 residues. V dropped 0 bases and J dropped 6 bases, with 14 bases sitting between them. In DNA, the CDR3 is TGTGCCACCAGCAGAGATCGTGGGATGGGAAAGACCCAGTACTTC. Translating it yields CATSRDRGMGKTQYF.

The CDR3: CASSPDRSTEAFF. The CDR3 DNA reads as TGTGCCAGCAGTCCGGACAGGTCCACTGAAGCTTTCTTT. The rearrangement links TRBV12-3 or TRBV12-4 to TRBJ1-1; 7 bases agree with TRBD1. The CDR3 is made up of 13 amino acids. V was clipped by 5 bases and J by 4 bases; unmatched bases: 4.

This clonotype was seen only a few times. The chain couples TRBV4-3 to TRBJ2-7, with TRBD2 identical over 11 bases. Germline V gene lookup returns CDR1 LGHNA and CDR2 YSLEER. The J segment lost 2 bases and the V segment lost 3 bases, leaving 9 bases of the junction unmatched. CDR3 size: 17 residues. The CDR3 nucleotides read TGCGCCAGCAGCCACGGTGTGCAGGGACTAGCGGCCTACGAGCAGTACTTC. Its translation: CASSHGVQGLAAYEQYF.